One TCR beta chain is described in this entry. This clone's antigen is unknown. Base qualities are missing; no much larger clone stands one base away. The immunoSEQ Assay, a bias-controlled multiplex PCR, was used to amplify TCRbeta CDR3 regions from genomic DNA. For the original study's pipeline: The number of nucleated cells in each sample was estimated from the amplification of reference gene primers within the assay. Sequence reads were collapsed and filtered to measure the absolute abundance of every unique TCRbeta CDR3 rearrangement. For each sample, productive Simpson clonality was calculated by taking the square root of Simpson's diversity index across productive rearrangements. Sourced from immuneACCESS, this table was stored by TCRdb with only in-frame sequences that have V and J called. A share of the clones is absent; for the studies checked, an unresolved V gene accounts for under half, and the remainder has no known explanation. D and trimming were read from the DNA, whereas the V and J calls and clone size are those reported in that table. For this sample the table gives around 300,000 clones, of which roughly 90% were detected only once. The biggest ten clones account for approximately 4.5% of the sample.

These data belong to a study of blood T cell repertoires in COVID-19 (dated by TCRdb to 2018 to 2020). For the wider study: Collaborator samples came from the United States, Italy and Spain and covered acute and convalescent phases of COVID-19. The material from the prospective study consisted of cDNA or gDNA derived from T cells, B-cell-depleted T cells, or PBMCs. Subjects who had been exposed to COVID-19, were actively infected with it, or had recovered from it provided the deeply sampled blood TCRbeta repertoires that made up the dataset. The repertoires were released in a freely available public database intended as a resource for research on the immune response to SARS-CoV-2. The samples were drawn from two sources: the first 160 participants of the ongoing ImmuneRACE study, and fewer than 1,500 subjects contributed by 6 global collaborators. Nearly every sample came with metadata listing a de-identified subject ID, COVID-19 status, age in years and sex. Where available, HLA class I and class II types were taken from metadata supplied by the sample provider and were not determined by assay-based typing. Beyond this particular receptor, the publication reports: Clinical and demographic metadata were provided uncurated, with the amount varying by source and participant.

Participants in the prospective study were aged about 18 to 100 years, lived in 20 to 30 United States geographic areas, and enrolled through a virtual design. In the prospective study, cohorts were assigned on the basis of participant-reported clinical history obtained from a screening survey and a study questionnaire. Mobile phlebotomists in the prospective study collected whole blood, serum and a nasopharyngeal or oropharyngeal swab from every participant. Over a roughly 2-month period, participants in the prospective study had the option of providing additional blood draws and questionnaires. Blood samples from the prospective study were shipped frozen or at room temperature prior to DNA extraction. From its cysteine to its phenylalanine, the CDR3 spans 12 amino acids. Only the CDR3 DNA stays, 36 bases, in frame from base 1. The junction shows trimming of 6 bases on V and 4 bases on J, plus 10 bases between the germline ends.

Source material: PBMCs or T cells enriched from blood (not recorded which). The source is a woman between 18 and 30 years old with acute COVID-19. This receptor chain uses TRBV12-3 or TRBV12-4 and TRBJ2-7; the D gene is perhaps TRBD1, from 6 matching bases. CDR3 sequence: CASRLQGYEQYF. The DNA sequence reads TGTGCCAGCAGGCTACAGGGATACGAGCAGTACTTC.